The TCR beta chain under discussion was sequenced for a study of T cell repertoires in ileal Crohn's disease. Study summary: At surgery, 30% to 35% of patients smoked, with median disease duration roughly 7.7 years. From the surgical specimen's inflamed ileum, biopsies were taken as M0.

TCRdb's copy holds only in-frame clones and misses some; the assay was immunoSEQ multiplex PCR. This table holds 9,500 to 12,000 clones, roughly 84% found once. V was trimmed by 1 base and J by 5 bases, leaving 5 bases between them. The CDR3 runs to 11 residues. Germline V lookup: CDR1 DFQATT, CDR2 SNEGSKA (reference sequence). The time point was: inflamed ileum from the surgical specimen. Sample: ileal tissue. This receptor was identified in an adult with Crohn's disease. V is TRBV20-1 and J is TRBJ1-2; no clear D. The CDR3 spells CSARGDYGYTF. CDR3 DNA sequence: TGCAGTGCTAGAGGTGATTATGGCTACACCTTC.